This T cell receptor (beta chain) comes out of a study of shared T cell receptors in the human thymus. The data were produced by immunoSEQ multiplex PCR, yet TCRdb's version contains in-frame clones alone and is incomplete. The table includes 550,000 to 800,000 clones, approximately 85% detected once. CDR3 length: 16 amino acids. Trimming removed 1 base from V and 9 bases from J, with 16 bases in between. Germline values: CDR1 MGHRA, CDR2 YSYEKL. A further study also used this sample, focusing on human thymus T cells. That report adds: Among the donors, all were healthy Finnish infants having corrective surgery for congenital heart defects.

The sample comprised thymocytes. This chain uses TRBV4-1 with TRBJ1-6; unclear D gene. The receptor's source is a girl less than two years old with a congenital heart defect. CDR3 residues: CASSQGVDRERSPLHF. The CDR3 DNA follows: TGCGCCAGCAGCCAAGGTGTGGACCGGGAACGTTCACCCCTCCACTTT.